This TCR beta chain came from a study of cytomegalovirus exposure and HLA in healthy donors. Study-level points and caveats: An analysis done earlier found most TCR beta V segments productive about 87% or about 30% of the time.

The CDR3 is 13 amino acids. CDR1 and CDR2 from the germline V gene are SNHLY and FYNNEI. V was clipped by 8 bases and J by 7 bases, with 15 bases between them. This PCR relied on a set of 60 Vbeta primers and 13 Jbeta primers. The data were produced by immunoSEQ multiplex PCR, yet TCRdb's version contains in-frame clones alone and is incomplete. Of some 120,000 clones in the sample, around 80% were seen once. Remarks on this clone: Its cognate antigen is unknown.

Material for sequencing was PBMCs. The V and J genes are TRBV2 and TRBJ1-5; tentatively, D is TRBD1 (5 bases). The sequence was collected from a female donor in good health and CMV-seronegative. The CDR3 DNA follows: TGTGCCAGCCGGGGGGTTCTTGGGCAGCCCCAGCATTTT. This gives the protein CASRGVLGQPQHF.